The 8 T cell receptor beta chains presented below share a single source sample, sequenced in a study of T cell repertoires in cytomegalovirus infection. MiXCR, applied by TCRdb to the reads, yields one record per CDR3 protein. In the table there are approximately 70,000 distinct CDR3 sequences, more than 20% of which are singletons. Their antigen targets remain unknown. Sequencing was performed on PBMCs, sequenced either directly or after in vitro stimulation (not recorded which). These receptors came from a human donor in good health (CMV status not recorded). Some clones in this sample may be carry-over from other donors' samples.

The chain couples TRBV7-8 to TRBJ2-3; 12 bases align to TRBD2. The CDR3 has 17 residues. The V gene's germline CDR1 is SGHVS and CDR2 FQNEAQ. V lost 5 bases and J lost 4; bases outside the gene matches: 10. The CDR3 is CASSISSGRASSDTQYF. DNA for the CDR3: TGTGCCAGCAGCATCTCTAGCGGGAGGGCCAGTTCAGATACGCAGTATTTT.

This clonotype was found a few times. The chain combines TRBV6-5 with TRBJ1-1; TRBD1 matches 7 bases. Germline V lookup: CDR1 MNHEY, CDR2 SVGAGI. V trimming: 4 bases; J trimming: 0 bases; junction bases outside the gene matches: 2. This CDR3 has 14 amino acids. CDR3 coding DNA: TGTGCCAGCAGTTTCGGACAGGTGAACACTGAAGCTTTCTTT. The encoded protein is CASSFGQVNTEAFF.

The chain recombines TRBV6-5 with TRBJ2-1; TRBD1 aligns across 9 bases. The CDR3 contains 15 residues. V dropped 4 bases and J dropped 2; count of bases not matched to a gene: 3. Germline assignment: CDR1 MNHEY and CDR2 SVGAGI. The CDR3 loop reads CASSLQGAAYNEQFF. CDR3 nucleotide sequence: TGTGCCAGCAGTTTACAGGGGGCCGCCTACAATGAGCAGTTCTTC.

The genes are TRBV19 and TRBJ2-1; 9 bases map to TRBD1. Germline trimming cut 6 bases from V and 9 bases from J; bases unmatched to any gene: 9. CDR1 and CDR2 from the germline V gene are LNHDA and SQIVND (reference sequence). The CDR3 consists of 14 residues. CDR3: CASSASTGGTEQFF. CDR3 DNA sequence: TGTGCCAGTAGCGCTTCTACAGGGGGCACTGAGCAGTTCTTC.

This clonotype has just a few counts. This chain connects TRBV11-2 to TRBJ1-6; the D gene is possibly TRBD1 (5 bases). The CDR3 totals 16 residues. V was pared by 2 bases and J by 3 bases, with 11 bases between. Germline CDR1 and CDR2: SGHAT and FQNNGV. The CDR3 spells CASSLIQGVYNSPLHF. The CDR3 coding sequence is TGTGCCAGCAGCTTAATCCAGGGAGTCTATAATTCACCCCTCCACTTT.

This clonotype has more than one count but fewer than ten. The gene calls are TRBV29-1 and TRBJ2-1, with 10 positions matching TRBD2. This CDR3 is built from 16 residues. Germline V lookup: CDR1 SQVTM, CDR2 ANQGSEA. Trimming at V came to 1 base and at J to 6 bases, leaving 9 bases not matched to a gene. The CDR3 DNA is TGCAGCGTTGAAGGGGAAGCGGGAGGGCCAATCAATGAGCAGTTCTTC. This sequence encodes CSVEGEAGGPINEQFF.

The CDR3 DNA sequence: TGTGCCAGCAGCCGCGGAGCGACAACTAATGAAAAACTGTTTTTT. This codes for CASSRGATTNEKLFF. V usage is TRBV7-9 and J usage is TRBJ1-4, with no clear D. Germline V gene sequence: CDR1 SEHNR, CDR2 FQNEAQ (reference sequence). V gave up 5 bases and J gave up 0 bases, with 10 bases separating them. This CDR3 comprises 15 residues.

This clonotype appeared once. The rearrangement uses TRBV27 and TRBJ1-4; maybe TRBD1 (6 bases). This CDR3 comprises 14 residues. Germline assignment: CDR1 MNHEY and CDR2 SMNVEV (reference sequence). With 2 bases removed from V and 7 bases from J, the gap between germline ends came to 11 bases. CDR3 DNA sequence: TGTGCCAGCAGTTTAACAGGGAGCACTGAAAAACTGTTTTTT. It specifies CASSLTGSTEKLFF.